These 12 T cell receptor beta chains came from one sample sequenced in a study of cytomegalovirus exposure and HLA in healthy donors. The PCR employed 60 Vbeta primers together with 13 Jbeta primers. The data were produced by immunoSEQ multiplex PCR, yet TCRdb's version contains in-frame clones alone and is incomplete. The profile covers roughly 180,000 clones, with roughly a tenth appearing a single time and 1% to 1.5% taken by the ten largest. Material for sequencing was PBMCs. All receptors come from a woman under 40 in good health and CMV-seropositive.

The V call is TRBV21-1, the J call TRBJ1-4; whether TRBD1, the table's D call, matches the DNA was not checked. TRBV21-1 is described as a pseudogene. The CDR3 loop spans 16 amino acids. CDR3 bases: TGTGCCAGCACCCATCCCAGGGCACAGACTAATGAAAAACTGTTTTTT. It is translated as CASTHPRAQTNEKLFF.

This clone was counted a few times. The chain links TRBV4-2 to TRBJ1-5, with 10 bases that match TRBD1. Unmatched junction bases numbered 7, after V lost 0 bases and J lost 5 bases. The CDR3 has 17 amino acids. The germline V gene encodes CDR1 LGHNA and CDR2 YNFKEQ. The CDR3: CASSQDLAGQGYQPQHF. The CDR3 DNA follows: TGTGCCAGCAGCCAAGATCTAGCGGGACAGGGGTATCAGCCCCAGCATTTT.

The chain couples TRBV5-1 to TRBJ2-3; 8 bases line up with TRBD1. There are 19 residues in the CDR3. The V gene's germline CDR1 is SGHRS and CDR2 YFSETQ. V was pared by 0 bases and J by 4 bases, with 16 bases of the junction left unmatched. The CDR3 protein is CASSLGLYRDRGFPDTQYF. CDR3 nucleotides: TGCGCCAGCAGCTTGGGGTTATATCGCGACAGGGGTTTTCCAGATACGCAGTATTTT.

The J gene is TRBJ2-5, the V gene TRBV11-2; TRBD1 agrees at 9 bases. TRBJ2-7 explains the end of the DNA better; the J call may be wrong. From germline, CDR1 is SGHAT and CDR2 FQNNGV. The CDR3 runs 14 residues. CDR3 sequence (DNA): TGTGCCAGCGAGGAGACAGGGGGTCTGGACGAGCAGTACTTC. Its protein product is CASEETGGLDEQYF.

Only a few counts were recorded for this clone. This sequence joins TRBV6-5 and TRBJ2-7, with 10 bases fitting TRBD2. The germline V gene has CDR1 MNHEY and CDR2 SVGAGI. The ends lost 6 bases at V and 7 bases at J; junction bases unmatched: 6. CDR3 size: 13 residues. Written as DNA, the CDR3 is TGTGCCAGCAGAGTAGCGGGGGGCGGAGAGCAGTACTTC. Its protein is CASRVAGGGEQYF.

This clone came up a few times. This chain links TRBV5-8 with TRBJ2-7; tentatively, D is TRBD1 (5 bases). CDR3 length: 14 residues. Germline CDR1 reads SGHTS; CDR2 reads YDEGEE. Trimming took off 5 bases at V and 6 bases at J, with 18 bases between the two ends. CDR3 residues: CASRDDPDIVEQYF. The CDR3, as DNA: TGTGCCAGCAGGGATGACCCGGACATTGTCGAGCAGTACTTC.

This clone has only a few counts. The chain is built from TRBV29-1 and TRBJ2-3, with 9 bases matching TRBD2. The CDR3 is 12 amino acids. V was clipped by 7 bases and J by 5 bases; unmatched bases: 4. Germline CDR1 reads SQVTM; CDR2 reads ANQGSEA. CDR3 residues: CSAGSGRDTQYF. The CDR3 nucleotides read TGCAGCGCGGGTAGCGGGAGAGATACGCAGTATTTT.

The chain links TRBV10-1 to TRBJ2-7; D is possibly TRBD1 (7 bases). This CDR3 comprises 15 residues. Germline assignment: CDR1 WNHNN and CDR2 SYGVQD (reference sequence). The V gene lost 5 bases and the J gene lost 4 bases, with 18 bases spanning the gap. CDR3 nucleotide sequence: TGCGCCAGCAGTCCTACTACGACAGGGAGGTACGAGCAGTACTTC. Translated, it gives CASSPTTTGRYEQYF.

The table lists this clone with a few counts. This chain links TRBV7-9 with TRBJ2-5, with 8 bases identical to TRBD2. CDR1 SEHNR and CDR2 FQNEAQ come from the germline V gene (reference sequence). The CDR3 length is 15 residues. The V segment lost 0 bases and the J segment 7 bases; nucleotides outside the gene matches: 7. CDR3 bases: TGTGCCAGCAGCTTAGCCGGGACTAGGGAAGGGACCCAGTACTTC. Encoded protein: CASSLAGTREGTQYF.

The V gene is TRBV9, the J gene TRBJ1-4; 8 positions match TRBD1. This CDR3 has 15 residues. The germline gives CDR1 SGDLS, CDR2 YYNGEE. V lost 2 bases to trimming and J lost 7 bases; unmatched junction nucleotides: 7. In nucleotides, the CDR3 is TGTGCCAGCAGCGTCGGGGCAGGGGGCCCTGAAAAACTGTTTTTT. As protein: CASSVGAGGPEKLFF.

The gene calls are TRBV9 and TRBJ2-1, with D possibly being TRBD1 (5 bases). The CDR3 spans 15 residues. Looked up from germline, CDR1 is SGDLS and CDR2 is YYNGEE. V was trimmed by 1 base and J by 7 bases, leaving 15 bases between them. CDR3: CASSVSYRSGNEQFF. In DNA form, the CDR3 reads TGTGCCAGCAGCGTATCCTACAGGAGTGGTAATGAGCAGTTCTTC.

This clone was counted a few times. The chain employs TRBV19 and TRBJ2-6, with unresolved D. V dropped 7 bases and J dropped 4 bases, with 2 bases sitting between them. The germline V gene has CDR1 LNHDA and CDR2 SQIVND (reference sequence). The CDR3 is 11 residues long. CDR3 sequence: CASTGANVLTF. DNA for the CDR3: TGTGCCAGTACAGGGGCCAACGTCCTGACTTTC.